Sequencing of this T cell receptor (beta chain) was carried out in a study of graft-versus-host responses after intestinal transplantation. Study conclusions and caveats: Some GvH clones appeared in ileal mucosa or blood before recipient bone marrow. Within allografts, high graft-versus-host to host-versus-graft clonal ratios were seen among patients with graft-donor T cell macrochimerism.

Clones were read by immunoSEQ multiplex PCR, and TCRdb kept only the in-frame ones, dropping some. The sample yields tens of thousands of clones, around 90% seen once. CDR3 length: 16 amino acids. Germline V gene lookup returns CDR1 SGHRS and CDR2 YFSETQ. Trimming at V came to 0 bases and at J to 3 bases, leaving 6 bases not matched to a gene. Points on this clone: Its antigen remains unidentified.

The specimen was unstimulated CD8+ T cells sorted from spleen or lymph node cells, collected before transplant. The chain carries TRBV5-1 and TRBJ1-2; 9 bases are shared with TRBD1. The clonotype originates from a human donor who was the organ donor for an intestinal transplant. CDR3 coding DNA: TGCGCCAGCAGCTTGGTAGGGACAGGGTCCCACTATGGCTACACCTTC. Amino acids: CASSLVGTGSHYGYTF.